This passage covers 30 T cell receptor beta chains from one sample sequenced in a study of cytomegalovirus exposure and HLA in healthy donors. A multiplex PCR was run with 60 Vbeta primers and 13 Jbeta primers. Produced via immunoSEQ multiplex PCR; TCRdb's table is partial and in-frame only. The sample holds 95,000 to 110,000 clones, roughly 66% seen once. Sequencing was done on a sample of PBMCs. The source of these receptors is a woman aged 50 to 65 in good health and CMV-seronegative.

This clone turned up a few times. J is TRBJ1-4 and V is TRBV14, with D possibly being TRBD1 (5 bases). The germline V and J ends were trimmed by 4 bases and 1 base, with 10 bases remaining between them. Germline CDR1 and CDR2: SGHDN and FVKESK. The length of the CDR3 is 15 residues. The DNA for the CDR3 is TGTGCCAGCAGCCTTCTTAGGGGAACTAATGAAAAACTGTTTTTT. It encodes CASSLLRGTNEKLFF.

The rearrangement joins TRBV7-9 to TRBJ2-3, with 10 bases fitting TRBD2. Germline V gene sequence: CDR1 SEHNR, CDR2 FQNEAQ (reference sequence). This CDR3 has 18 amino acids. Trimming cost V 5 bases and J 0 bases; bases outside gene matches: 11. CDR3 region: CASSPRASGRGSTDTQYF. The DNA for the CDR3 is TGTGCCAGCAGCCCGCGGGCTAGCGGGAGAGGTAGCACAGATACGCAGTATTTT.

As DNA, the CDR3 is TGTGCCAGCAGCAAGACACAGTACACTGAAGCTTTCTTT. Translated, it gives CASSKTQYTEAFF. The rearrangement links TRBV11-2 to TRBJ1-1; D not resolved. The CDR3 has 13 residues. Germline V lookup: CDR1 SGHAT, CDR2 FQNNGV. V lost 5 bases and J 3 bases, leaving 10 bases between the germline ends.

V and J are TRBV5-1 and TRBJ2-7, with TRBD2 matching over 11 bases. V trimming: 4 bases; J trimming: 3 bases; junction bases outside the gene matches: 15. CDR1 and CDR2 from the germline V gene are SGHRS and YFSETQ. The CDR3 runs to 18 residues. CDR3 region: CASSPGTSGYINLYEQYF. Here the CDR3 DNA reads TGCGCCAGCAGCCCGGGGACTAGCGGCTACATTAATCTCTACGAGCAGTACTTC.

This clone was counted a single time. This sequence joins TRBV10-2 and TRBJ1-2; D may be TRBD1 (5 bases). The V gene's germline CDR1 is WSHSY and CDR2 SAAADI. V shed 4 bases and J shed 1 base, with 22 bases lying between them. The CDR3 extends over 18 amino acids. The CDR3 DNA follows: TGCGCCAGCAGTGGAGTTAGGGGCTCCCGGCAGCTTAACTATGGCTACACCTTC. This translates into CASSGVRGSRQLNYGYTF.

The genes are TRBV5-4 and TRBJ2-3; no clear D gene. Germline V gene data show CDR1 as SGHNT and CDR2 as YYREEE (reference sequence). The germline V and J ends were trimmed by 3 bases and 1 base, with 15 bases remaining between them. The CDR3 covers 16 residues. In DNA, the CDR3 is TGTGCCAGCAGCTCACCCCAATTAACAGGCACAGATACGCAGTATTTT. This codes for CASSSPQLTGTDTQYF.

This chain uses TRBV18 with TRBJ2-3, with TRBD1 identical over 7 bases. The germline V gene has CDR1 KGHSH and CDR2 LQKENI. Trimming at V came to 4 bases and at J to 2 bases, leaving 6 bases not matched to a gene. There are 15 residues in the CDR3. The CDR3 bases are TGTGCCAGCTCACAGGGACAGATTAACACAGATACGCAGTATTTT. It translates to CASSQGQINTDTQYF.

The rearrangement links TRBV9 to TRBJ2-7, with D uncertain. Germline V gene lookup returns CDR1 SGDLS and CDR2 YYNGEE. V was trimmed by 0 bases and J by 7 bases, leaving 11 bases between them. This CDR3 has 13 residues. CDR3 residues: CASSVVGLGEQYF. The CDR3 DNA reads TGTGCCAGCAGCGTAGTGGGCCTTGGGGAGCAGTACTTC.

This clone was detected once. The rearrangement joins TRBV2 to TRBJ2-1; D may be TRBD1 (6 bases). The germline gives CDR1 SNHLY, CDR2 FYNNEI. The CDR3 totals 14 residues. V dropped 9 bases and J dropped 0 bases, with 12 bases sitting between them. The CDR3 here is CASNTGSSYNEQFF. In nucleotides, the CDR3 is TGTGCCAGTAATACAGGGTCCTCCTACAATGAGCAGTTCTTC.

This chain uses TRBV19 with TRBJ1-2, with TRBD1 identical over 7 bases. Germline V gene sequence: CDR1 LNHDA, CDR2 SQIVND (reference sequence). Losses at the gene ends were 5 bases for V and 4 bases for J; bases not matched to a gene: 7. The length of the CDR3 is 14 residues. This CDR3 is CASSVQGPFYGYTF. In DNA form, the CDR3 reads TGTGCCAGTAGTGTACAGGGGCCATTCTATGGCTACACCTTC.

This clone turned up a few times. V is TRBV19 and J is TRBJ2-1; 7 nucleotides align to TRBD2. The V and J ends lost 10 bases and 2 bases, in that order; junction bases with no gene match: 14. The CDR3 loop spans 16 amino acids. Germline CDR1 and CDR2: LNHDA and SQIVND (reference sequence). CDR3 protein: CATQFGGGSPYNEQFF. The CDR3 coding sequence is TGTGCCACACAATTCGGAGGCGGGAGTCCCTACAATGAGCAGTTCTTC.

The chain joins TRBV28 to TRBJ2-7; TRBD2 agrees at 8 bases. The CDR3 has 14 residues. Germline loops: CDR1 MDHEN, CDR2 SYDVKM. V dropped 8 bases and J dropped 2; count of bases not matched to a gene: 8. CDR3 nucleotides: TGTGCCAGCTTGAGCGGGAGACCAACCTACGAGCAGTACTTC. As protein: CASLSGRPTYEQYF.

The gene calls are TRBV25-1 and TRBJ2-1; 11 nucleotides match TRBD2. Germline lookup yields CDR1 MGHDK and CDR2 SYGVNS. This CDR3 has 17 amino acids. With V trimmed by 4 bases and J by 0 bases, 5 bases remained unmatched. The chain's CDR3 is CASSGLAGGPSYNEQFF. The DNA of the CDR3 is TGTGCCAGCAGTGGGTTAGCGGGAGGGCCCTCCTACAATGAGCAGTTCTTC. Drawing the rest from reference TRBV25-1 and TRBJ2-1, the complete variable domain is EADIYQTPRYLVIGTGKKITLECSQTMGHDKMYWYQQDPGMELHLIHYSYGVNSTEKGDLSSESTVSRIRTEHFPLTLESARPSHTSQYLCASSGLAGGPSYNEQFFGPGTRLTVL.

The rearrangement joins TRBV29-1 to TRBJ2-3; tentative D call: TRBD1 (5 bases). Trimming removed 5 bases from V and 4 bases from J, with 7 bases in between. The CDR3 length is 11 residues. Germline values: CDR1 SQVTM, CDR2 ANQGSEA. CDR3 loop: CSVTGSDTQYF. The CDR3 nucleotides are TGCAGCGTTACAGGATCAGATACGCAGTATTTT.

The chain links TRBV15 to TRBJ2-1, with TRBD2 matching over 8 bases. CDR1 is LNHNV and CDR2 is YYDKDF in the germline V gene (reference sequence). The CDR3 is made up of 15 amino acids. After removal of 0 bases from V and 6 bases from J, the junction contained 4 bases not matched to a gene. Here the CDR3 reads CATSREAGVGNEQFF. The CDR3 DNA follows: TGTGCCACCAGCAGAGAAGCGGGGGTCGGCAATGAGCAGTTCTTC.

This chain links TRBV28 with TRBJ2-1; 13 bases agree with TRBD2. The CDR3 sequence is 15 residues long. Per germline, CDR1 MDHEN and CDR2 SYDVKM. V trimming: 6 bases; J trimming: 6 bases; junction bases outside the gene matches: 5. The CDR3 nucleotides are TGTGCCAGCAGACTAGCGGGAGGGAAACCCAATGAGCAGTTCTTC. Translation: CASRLAGGKPNEQFF.

This chain links TRBV7-8 with TRBJ2-7, with 7 positions matching TRBD2. CDR1 is SGHVS, CDR2 FQNEAQ, per germline. V lost 1 base, J lost 3 bases, and 9 bases stayed unmatched. The CDR3 is made up of 16 amino acids. The CDR3 region has the DNA TGTGCCAGCAGCTTAGATTTGGCGGGGGTGGGCTACGAGCAGTACTTC. Amino acids: CASSLDLAGVGYEQYF.

This rearrangement joins TRBV28 to TRBJ2-7, with a possible D match to TRBD1 (6 bases). The CDR3 length is 14 residues. Germline CDR1 reads MDHEN; CDR2 reads SYDVKM. V was trimmed by 7 bases and J by 0 bases, leaving 13 bases between them. CDR3 bases: TGTGCCAGCATCCCGGGACACGGCTCCTACGAGCAGTACTTC. Translated: CASIPGHGSYEQYF.

The DNA for the CDR3 is TGTGCCAGCAGCCCAGGGGGCCGAGGCGGTACCGGGGAGCTGTTTTTT. It yields the protein CASSPGGRGGTGELFF. This chain joins TRBV7-9 and TRBJ2-2; TRBD1 agrees at 8 bases. Trimming took 5 bases from V and 5 from J; bases not matched to a gene: 10. Germline lookup yields CDR1 SEHNR and CDR2 FQNEAQ (reference sequence). The CDR3 sequence is 16 residues long.

The chain couples TRBV10-1 to TRBJ2-3; D might be TRBD2 (5 bases). Germline V gives CDR1 WNHNN, CDR2 SYGVQD (reference sequence). The length of the CDR3 is 19 residues. V shed 7 bases and J shed 0 bases, with 26 bases lying between them. The CDR3 DNA sequence: TGCGCCAGCACAGACGAGCGGAAACCGACCAGTGCTAGCACAGATACGCAGTATTTT. It translates to CASTDERKPTSASTDTQYF.

V is TRBV7-9 and J is TRBJ2-1, with D perhaps TRBD1 (5 bases). The ends were cut back, 4 bases at V and 8 bases at J, with 15 bases in the middle. Looked up from germline, CDR1 is SEHNR and CDR2 is FQNEAQ (reference sequence). CDR3 length equals 14 residues. CDR3 nucleotide sequence: TGTGCCAGCAGCTCCGCGCAGGGTGACCATGAGCAGTTCTTC. Protein product: CASSSAQGDHEQFF.

This chain joins TRBV6-1 and TRBJ1-2; TRBD1 is a possible D gene (5 bases). CDR1 is MNHNS and CDR2 is SASEGT in the germline V gene. Trimming shortened V by 8 bases and J by 7 bases, and 20 bases separated the two germline ends. The CDR3 extends over 14 amino acids. The CDR3: CASGPTFSGGGYTF. The CDR3 DNA reads as TGTGCCAGCGGGCCGACTTTTTCGGGGGGTGGCTACACCTTC.

The count of this clone is one. The rearrangement uses TRBV7-2 and TRBJ2-7; D possibly corresponds to TRBD2 (5 bases). Germline CDR1 is SGHTA and CDR2 is FQGNSA. There are 14 residues in the CDR3. The V end was cut by 8 bases, the J end by 3 bases, with 17 bases between. DNA for the CDR3: TGTGCCAGCCGACCGAGAGGGAGAATCTACGAGCAGTACTTC. Residues: CASRPRGRIYEQYF.

The gene calls are TRBV7-2 and TRBJ1-3; D gene uncertain. This CDR3 has 15 residues. Germline CDR1 is SGHTA and CDR2 is FQGNSA. V was clipped by 1 base and J by 0 bases, with 7 bases between them. The CDR3 sequence: CASSLEAGSGNTIYF. The CDR3 DNA reads as TGTGCCAGCAGCTTAGAGGCAGGCTCTGGAAACACCATATATTTT. The variable domain in full, with the rest retrieved from reference TRBV7-2 and TRBJ1-3, is GAGVSQSPSNKVTEKGKDVELRCDPISGHTALYWYRQSLGQGLEFLIYFQGNSAPDKSGLPSDRFSAERTGGSVSTLTIQRTQQEDSAVYLCASSLEAGSGNTIYFGEGSWLTVV.

This clone came up a few times. The CDR3 nucleotides read TGTGCCACCAGCAGAGATGAACTCTCTGGAAACACCATATATTTT. Translated, it gives CATSRDELSGNTIYF. The gene calls are TRBV15 and TRBJ1-3; D gene unclear. Looked up from germline, CDR1 is LNHNV and CDR2 is YYDKDF (reference sequence). The CDR3 covers 15 residues. Trimming stripped 0 bases from V and 0 bases from J, with 6 bases between.

This rearrangement joins TRBV7-6 to TRBJ1-1, with 8 bases matching TRBD1. The CDR3 sequence is 16 residues long. Germline loops: CDR1 SGHVS, CDR2 FNYEAQ. With 5 bases clipped from V and 4 bases from J, the junction kept 12 bases outside the gene matches. The CDR3 loop reads CASSPRTGKRSTEAFF. The CDR3 nucleotides are TGTGCCAGCAGCCCACGGACAGGGAAACGATCCACTGAAGCTTTCTTT. The full variable domain, with the rest looked up from reference TRBV7-6 and TRBJ1-1, is GAGVSQSPRYKVTKRGQDVALRCDPISGHVSLYWYRQALGQGPEFLTYFNYEAQQDKSGLPNDRFSAERPEGSISTLTIQRTEQRDSAMYRCASSPRTGKRSTEAFFGQGTRLTVV.

The CDR3 spells CASTPSSGSYEQYF. In nucleotides, the CDR3 is TGTGCCAGTACCCCCTCTAGCGGGTCCTACGAGCAGTACTTC. The rearrangement joins TRBV19 to TRBJ2-7, with 8 bases identical to TRBD2. V trimming: 7 bases; J trimming: 1 base; junction bases outside the gene matches: 6. From germline, CDR1 is LNHDA and CDR2 SQIVND (reference sequence). CDR3 length: 14 amino acids.

The chain has TRBV9 and TRBJ2-5, with D possibly TRBD2 on 5 matching bases. Per the germline V gene, CDR1 is SGDLS and CDR2 is YYNGEE. Between the trimmed V and J ends, which lost 3 bases and 5 bases, there was a span of 17 bases. There are 15 residues in the CDR3. The chain's CDR3 is CASSAQSSPGETQYF. Here the CDR3 DNA reads TGTGCCAGCAGCGCACAGTCGAGTCCGGGGGAGACCCAGTACTTC.

As regards this clone: The same CDR3 can be traced to other DNA sequences in this sample. The chain is built from TRBV7-2 and TRBJ1-1, with 7 positions matching TRBD1. The CDR3 length is 13 residues. Germline values: CDR1 SGHTA, CDR2 FQGNSA. The ends lost 5 bases at V and 3 bases at J; junction bases unmatched: 3. CDR3 region: CASSPQGDTEAFF. For the CDR3, the DNA is TGTGCCAGCAGCCCCCAGGGGGACACTGAAGCTTTCTTT.

The V and J genes are TRBV15 and TRBJ2-1; D possibly corresponds to TRBD2 (5 bases). The CDR3 covers 15 residues. The germline V and J ends were trimmed by 1 base and 8 bases, with 15 bases remaining between them. CDR1 is LNHNV, CDR2 YYDKDF, per germline (reference sequence). The CDR3 spells CATSRASGSVYEQFF. The CDR3, as DNA: TGTGCCACCAGCAGAGCTTCGGGAAGTGTGTATGAGCAGTTCTTC.